This T cell receptor beta chain originates from a study of cytomegalovirus exposure and HLA in healthy donors. Across the whole study: Later analysis reported that the roughly 130 validation repertoires shared the platform of the approximately 670 first-cohort repertoires.

General study points: Among TCR sequences, most were rare, though some public TCRs appeared in many donors. 150 or so TCR beta chains were listed as cytomegalovirus-associated.

Concerning this clone: Its specificity is unknown.

Some clones are missing from TCRdb's copy, which holds only in-frame ones; the method was immunoSEQ multiplex PCR. The data show 71,000 or so clones, 94% seen once. Trimming removed 4 bases from V and 2 bases from J; junction bases left unmatched: 4. The CDR3 runs to 17 residues. The germline CDR1 and CDR2 sequences are SEHNR and FQNEAQ (reference sequence). Sequencing was carried out using PBMCs. The V gene is TRBV7-9, the J gene TRBJ2-3; 15 nucleotides agree with TRBD2. The clonotype originates from a woman between 18 and 29 years old in good health and CMV-seropositive. The CDR3 loop is CASSSGLAGGYTDTQYF. In nucleotides, the CDR3 is TGTGCCAGCAGCTCGGGACTAGCGGGGGGTTACACAGATACGCAGTATTTT.